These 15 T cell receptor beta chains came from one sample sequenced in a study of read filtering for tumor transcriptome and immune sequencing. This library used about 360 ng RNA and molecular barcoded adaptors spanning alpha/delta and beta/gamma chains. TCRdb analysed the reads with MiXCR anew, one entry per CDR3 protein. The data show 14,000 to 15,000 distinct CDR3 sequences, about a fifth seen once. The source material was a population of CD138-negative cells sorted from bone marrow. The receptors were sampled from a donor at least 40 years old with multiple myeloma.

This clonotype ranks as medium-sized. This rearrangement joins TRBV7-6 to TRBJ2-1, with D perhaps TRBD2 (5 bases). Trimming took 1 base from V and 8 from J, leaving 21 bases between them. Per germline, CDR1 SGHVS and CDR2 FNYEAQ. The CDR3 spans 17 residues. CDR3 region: CASSLEGGLARFYEQFF. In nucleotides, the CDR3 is TGTGCCAGCAGCTTAGAAGGTGGGCTAGCCCGATTTTATGAGCAGTTCTTC.

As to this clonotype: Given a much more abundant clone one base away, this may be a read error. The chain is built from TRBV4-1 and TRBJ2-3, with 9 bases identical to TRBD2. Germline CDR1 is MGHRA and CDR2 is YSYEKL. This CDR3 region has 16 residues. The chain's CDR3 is CASSQGLAGITDTRYF. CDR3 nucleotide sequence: TGCGCCAGCAGCCAAGGTCTAGCGGGGATCACAGATACGCGGTATTTT.

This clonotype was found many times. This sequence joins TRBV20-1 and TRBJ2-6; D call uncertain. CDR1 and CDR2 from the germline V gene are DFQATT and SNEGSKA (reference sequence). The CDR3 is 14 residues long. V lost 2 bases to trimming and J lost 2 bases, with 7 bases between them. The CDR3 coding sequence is TGCAGTGCTAGAAGAACAACTGGGGCCAACGTCCTGACTTTC. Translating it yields CSARRTTGANVLTF.

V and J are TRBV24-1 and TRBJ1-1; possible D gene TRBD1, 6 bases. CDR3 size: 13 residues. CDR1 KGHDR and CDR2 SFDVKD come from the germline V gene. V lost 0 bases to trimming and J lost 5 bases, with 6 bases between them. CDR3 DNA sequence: TGTGCCACCAGTGATTTGCAGGGGACTGAAGCTTTCTTT. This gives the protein CATSDLQGTEAFF.

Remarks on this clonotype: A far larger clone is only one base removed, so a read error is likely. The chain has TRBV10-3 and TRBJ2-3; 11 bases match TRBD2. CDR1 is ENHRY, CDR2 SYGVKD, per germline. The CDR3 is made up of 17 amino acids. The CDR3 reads CASSEAATSGGLNTQYF. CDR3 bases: TGTGCCAGCAGTGAAGCGGCAACTAGCGGGGGCTTGAATACGCAGTATTTT.

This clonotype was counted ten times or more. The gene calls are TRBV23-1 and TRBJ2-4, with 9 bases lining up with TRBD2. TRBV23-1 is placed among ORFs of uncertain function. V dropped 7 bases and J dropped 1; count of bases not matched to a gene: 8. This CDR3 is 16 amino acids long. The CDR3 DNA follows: TGCGCCAGCATGTCTAGCGGGAATTCCGCCAAAAACATTCAGTACTTC. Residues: CASMSSGNSAKNIQYF.

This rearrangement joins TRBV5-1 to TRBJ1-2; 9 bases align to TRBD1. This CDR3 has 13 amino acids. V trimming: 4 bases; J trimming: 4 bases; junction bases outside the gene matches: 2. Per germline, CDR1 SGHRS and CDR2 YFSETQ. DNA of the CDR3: TGCGCCAGCAGCCAGGACAGGGGCTATGGCTACACCTTC. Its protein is CASSQDRGYGYTF.

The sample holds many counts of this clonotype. This CDR3 reads CATSRSGTGGEQYF. The CDR3 nucleotides read TGTGCCACCAGTAGATCCGGGACAGGGGGCGAGCAGTACTTC. The rearrangement uses TRBV24-1 and TRBJ2-7; 11 bases agree with TRBD1. Germline V lookup: CDR1 KGHDR, CDR2 SFDVKD. V lost 6 bases and J lost 6; bases outside the gene matches: 6. The CDR3 consists of 14 residues.

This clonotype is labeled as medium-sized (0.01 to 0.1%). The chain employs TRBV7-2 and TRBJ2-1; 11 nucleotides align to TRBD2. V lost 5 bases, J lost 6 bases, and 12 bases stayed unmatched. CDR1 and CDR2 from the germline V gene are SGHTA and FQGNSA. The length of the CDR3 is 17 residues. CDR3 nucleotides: TGTGCCAGCAGCCGTGTGACACTAGCGGGGGCCTCCAATGAGCAGTTCTTC. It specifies CASSRVTLAGASNEQFF.

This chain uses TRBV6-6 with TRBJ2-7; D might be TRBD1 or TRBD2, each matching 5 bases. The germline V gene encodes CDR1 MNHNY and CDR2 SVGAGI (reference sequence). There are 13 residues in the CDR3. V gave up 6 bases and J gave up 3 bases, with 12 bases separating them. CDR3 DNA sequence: TGTGCCAGCAGCCCCGGGACGAACTACGAGCAGTACTTC. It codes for CASSPGTNYEQYF.

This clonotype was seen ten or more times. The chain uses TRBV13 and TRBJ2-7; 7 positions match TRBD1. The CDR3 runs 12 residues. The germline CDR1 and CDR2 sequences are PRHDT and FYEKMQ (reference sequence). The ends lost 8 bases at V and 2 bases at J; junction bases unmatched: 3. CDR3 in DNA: TGTGCCAGCCGACAGGGAGCCTACGAGCAGTACTTC. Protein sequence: CASRQGAYEQYF. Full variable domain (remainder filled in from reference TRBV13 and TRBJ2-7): AAGVIQSPRHLIKEKRETATLKCYPIPRHDTVYWYQQGPGQDPQFLISFYEKMQSDKGSIPDRFSAQQFSDYHSELNMSSLELGDSALYFCASRQGAYEQYFGPGTRLTVT.

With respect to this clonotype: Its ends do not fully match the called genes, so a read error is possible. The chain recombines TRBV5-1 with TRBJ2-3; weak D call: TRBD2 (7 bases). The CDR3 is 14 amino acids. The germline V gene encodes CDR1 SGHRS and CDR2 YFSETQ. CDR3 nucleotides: TGCGCCAGCAGCTTGTCGGGGGGCACGGATACGCAGTATTTT. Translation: CASSLSGGTDTQYF.

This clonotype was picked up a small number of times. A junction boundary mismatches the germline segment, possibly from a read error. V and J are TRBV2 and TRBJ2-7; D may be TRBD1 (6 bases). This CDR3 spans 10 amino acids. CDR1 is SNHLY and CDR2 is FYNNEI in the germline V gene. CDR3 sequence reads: CASNGLDRSF. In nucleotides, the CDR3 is TGTGCCAGCAATGGGCTGGACAGAAGCTTC.

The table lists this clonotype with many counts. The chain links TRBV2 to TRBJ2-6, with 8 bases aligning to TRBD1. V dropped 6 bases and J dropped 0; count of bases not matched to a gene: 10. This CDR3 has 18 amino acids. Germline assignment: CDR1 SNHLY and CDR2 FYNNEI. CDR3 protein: CASSPRTGSSSGANVLTF. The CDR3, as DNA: TGTGCCAGCAGCCCCAGGACAGGGTCAAGCTCTGGGGCCAACGTCCTGACTTTC.

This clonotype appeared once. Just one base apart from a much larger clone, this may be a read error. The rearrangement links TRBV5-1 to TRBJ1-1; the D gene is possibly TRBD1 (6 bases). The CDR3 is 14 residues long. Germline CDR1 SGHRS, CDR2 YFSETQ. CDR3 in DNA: TGCGCCAGCAGTTCTACAGGGACCGGCACTGAAGCTATCTTT. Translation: CASSSTGTGTEAIF. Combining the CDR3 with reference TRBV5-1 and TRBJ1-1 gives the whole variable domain KAGVTQTPRYLIKTRGQQVTLSCSPISGHRSVSWYQQTPGQGLQFLFEYFSETQRNKGNFPGRFSGRQFSNSRSEMNVSTLELGDSALYLCASSSTGTGTEAIFGQGTRLTVV.